This entry lists 9 T cell receptor beta chains sequenced from one sample in a study of T cells in localized non-small cell lung cancer. Sequencing used immunoSEQ multiplex PCR; TCRdb keeps in-frame clones, though not all of them. The sample has approximately 33,000 clones, around 88% seen once. This specimen consisted of peripheral blood, obtained before any cancer treatment. All receptors come from a woman aged 35-75 years with stage I lung adenocarcinoma.

Written as DNA, the CDR3 is TGTGCCAGCAGCGTACTGACAGGAAACCAAGAGACCCAGTACTTC. Translated, it gives CASSVLTGNQETQYF. This chain uses TRBV28 with TRBJ2-5, with D perhaps TRBD1 (6 bases). Germline loops: CDR1 MDHEN, CDR2 SYDVKM. CDR3 size: 15 residues. V lost 6 bases and J 0 bases, leaving 14 bases between the germline ends.

CDR3 nucleotides: TGTGCCAGCAGCGAGGGACTCCAAAGCCACAATGAGCAGTTCTTC. Translated, it gives CASSEGLQSHNEQFF. The chain combines TRBV7-9 with TRBJ2-1; D is perhaps TRBD2 (6 bases). Trimming left V 5 bases short and J 5 bases short, with 16 bases between. CDR3 length: 15 residues. Germline V lookup: CDR1 SEHNR, CDR2 FQNEAQ (reference sequence).

The chain combines TRBV5-6 with TRBJ1-6; tentative D call: TRBD1 (5 bases). The CDR3 totals 13 residues. With 0 bases removed from V and 10 bases from J, the gap between germline ends came to 8 bases. From germline, CDR1 is SGHDT and CDR2 YYEEEE. The CDR3 spells CASSLGGDSPLHF. The CDR3 nucleotides read TGTGCCAGCAGCTTGGGAGGGGACTCACCCCTCCACTTT.

The chain uses TRBV6-1 and TRBJ2-1, with 8 bases fitting TRBD2. The CDR3 extends over 19 amino acids. Germline V gives CDR1 MNHNS, CDR2 SASEGT. With V trimmed by 4 bases and J by 3 bases, 17 bases remained unmatched. DNA of the CDR3: TGTGCCAGCAGTGGAAGCCTCCCAAAACGGGGGGGCTTCTACAATGAGCAGTTCTTC. It specifies CASSGSLPKRGGFYNEQFF.

V and J are TRBV10-1 and TRBJ2-1, with 9 bases matching TRBD1. From germline, CDR1 is WNHNN and CDR2 SYGVQD (reference sequence). The CDR3 sequence is 15 residues long. After removal of 3 bases from V and 5 bases from J, the junction contained 5 bases not matched to a gene. CDR3 protein: CASSEGTGTHNEQFF. The CDR3 DNA reads TGCGCCAGCAGTGAAGGGACAGGGACCCACAATGAGCAGTTCTTC.

The CDR3 is CASSGRRSGNTIYF. The CDR3 bases are TGTGCCAGCAGTGGACGGCGCTCTGGAAACACCATATATTTT. The chain employs TRBV6-5 and TRBJ1-3; D not certain. The CDR3 runs 14 residues. Germline CDR1 MNHEY, CDR2 SVGAGI. V lost 5 bases, J lost 0 bases, and 8 bases lay in between.

The CDR3 sequence is CASSRRLATANTGELFF. In DNA, the CDR3 is TGTGCCAGCAGCCGAAGACTAGCCACCGCGAACACCGGGGAGCTGTTTTTT. The genes are TRBV5-4 and TRBJ2-2, with 7 bases aligning to TRBD2. Germline V gene data show CDR1 as SGHNT and CDR2 as YYREEE (reference sequence). There are 17 residues in the CDR3. The ends lost 4 bases at V and 0 bases at J; junction bases unmatched: 9.

The genes are TRBV5-5 and TRBJ2-7; 9 bases align to TRBD1. J gave up 3 bases and V 3 bases, and 4 bases lay outside the gene matches. Germline loops: CDR1 SGHKS, CDR2 YYEKEE (reference sequence). CDR3 length: 14 residues. Here the CDR3 DNA reads TGTGCCAGCAGCTCCCCGACAGGGGGCTACGAGCAGTACTTC. Encoded protein: CASSSPTGGYEQYF.

The chain carries TRBV11-1 and TRBJ1-6; no reliable D call. V shed 3 bases and J shed 0 bases, with 9 bases lying between them. The germline V gene encodes CDR1 SGHAT and CDR2 FQDESV (reference sequence). The CDR3 extends over 16 amino acids. CDR3 sequence: CASSLARSSYNSPLHF. In nucleotides, the CDR3 is TGTGCCAGCAGCTTGGCTAGGAGCTCCTATAATTCACCCCTCCACTTT.